This T cell receptor beta chain was recorded in a study of technical replicates of blood from a few donors. This clone appeared a few times. The CDR3 is made up of 16 amino acids. The trim removed 5 bases at V and 11 bases at J, leaving 16 bases unmatched. Germline V gives CDR1 SEHNR, CDR2 FQNEAQ (reference sequence). Measured with immunoSEQ multiplex PCR; TCRdb has only the in-frame clones, and not every one. The sample consists of under 15,000 clones, roughly three quarters of them appearing once. Sequencing was done on a sample of PBMCs. This clonotype originated in a human donor in good health. The chain is built from TRBV7-9 and TRBJ1-1; 11 nucleotides align to TRBD1. CDR3 nucleotides: TGTGCCAGCAGCCGCCCTTACCGGACAGGGGGCTATTGGGCTTTCTTT. Translated, it gives CASSRPYRTGGYWAFF.